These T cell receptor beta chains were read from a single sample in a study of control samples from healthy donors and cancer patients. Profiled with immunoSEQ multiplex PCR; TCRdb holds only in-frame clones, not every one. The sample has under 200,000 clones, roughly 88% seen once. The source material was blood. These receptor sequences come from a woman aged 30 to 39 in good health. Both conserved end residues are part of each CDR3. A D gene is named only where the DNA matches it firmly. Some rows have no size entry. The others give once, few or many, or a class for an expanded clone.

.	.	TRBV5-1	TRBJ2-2	TGCGCCAGCAGCTTGGACGTCAGAACCGGGGAGCTGTTTTTT	CASSLDVRTGELFF
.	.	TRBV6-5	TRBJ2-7	TGTGCCAGCAGTACGGGGGCATCCTACGAGCAGTACTTC	CASSTGASYEQYF
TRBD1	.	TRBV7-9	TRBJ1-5	TGTGCCAGCAGCTTTACCGGGACAGGGGGCGGAATGGGGAGGCCCCAGCATTTT	CASSFTGTGGGMGRPQHF
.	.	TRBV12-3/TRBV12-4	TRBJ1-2	TGTGCCAGCAGTTCGACCACTAACTATGGCTACACCTTC	CASSSTTNYGYTF
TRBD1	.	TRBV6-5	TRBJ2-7	TGTGCCAGCAGTTATAGGGCAGGGGGCGAGCAGTACTTC	CASSYRAGGEQYF
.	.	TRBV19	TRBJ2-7	TGTGCCACGGGATACCCCAACGAGCAGTACTTC	CATGYPNEQYF
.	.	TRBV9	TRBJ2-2	TGTGCCAGCAGCGTAGATGCAGGGCAAACCGGGGAGCTGTTTTTT	CASSVDAGQTGELFF
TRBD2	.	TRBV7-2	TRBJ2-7	TGTGCCAGCAGCTTAGGGGGACTAGCGAAGTACGAGCAGTACTTC	CASSLGGLAKYEQYF
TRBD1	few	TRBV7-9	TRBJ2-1	TGTGCCAGCAGCACTAAGATGACAGGGAAGACGATTGAGCAGTTCTTC	CASSTKMTGKTIEQFF
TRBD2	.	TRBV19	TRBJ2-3	TGTGCCAGTAGTAGGAGCGGGACCTGGACAGATACGCAGTATTTT	CASSRSGTWTDTQYF
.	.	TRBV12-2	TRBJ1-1	TGTGCAAGTCGCTCCCAGTGCGGTTTTGAAGCTTTCTTT	CASRSQCGFEAFF
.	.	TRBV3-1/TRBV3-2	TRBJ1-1	TGTGCCAGCAGCCAGCACGTAGGGGAGAACACTGAAGCTTTCTTT	CASSQHVGENTEAFF
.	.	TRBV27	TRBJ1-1	TGTGCCAGCAGCTCCGGGGGGGGAGGGACTGAAGCTTTCTTT	CASSSGGGGTEAFF
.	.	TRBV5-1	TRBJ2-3	TGCGCCAGCAGCCTCAAGACCACAGATACGCAGTATTTT	CASSLKTTDTQYF
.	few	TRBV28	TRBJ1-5	TGTGCCAGCAGTTTATTTTCGGGGGGCAATCAGCCCCAGCATTTT	CASSLFSGGNQPQHF
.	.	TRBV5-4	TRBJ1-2	TGTGCCAGCAGCCCCCCTGACAGGCTCGACTATGGCTACACCTTC	CASSPPDRLDYGYTF
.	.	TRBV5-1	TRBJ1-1	TGCGCCAGCAGCTTGGGATACCAGACAGTGAACACTGAAGCTTTCTTT	CASSLGYQTVNTEAFF
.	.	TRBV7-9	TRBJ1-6	TGTGCCAGCAGCCTAGACAGGCTGCCTCTCCACTTT	CASSLDRLPLHF
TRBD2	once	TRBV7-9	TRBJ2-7	TGTGCCAGCAGCTCAGGACTAGAGAAGTACTTC	CASSSGLEKYF
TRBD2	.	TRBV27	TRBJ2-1	TGTGCCAGCAGTTTATCCGCCTTCCTCGGGACTAGCGGGGGGGCCTCCTACAATGAGCAGTTCTTC	CASSLSAFLGTSGGASYNEQFF
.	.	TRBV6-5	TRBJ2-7	TGTGCCAGCAGTTACTCAACGAGACAGAGCCTCTACGAGCAGTACTTC	CASSYSTRQSLYEQYF
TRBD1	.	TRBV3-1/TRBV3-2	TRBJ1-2	TGTGCCAGCAGCTTGGGACAGGGTAATGGCTACACCTTC	CASSLGQGNGYTF
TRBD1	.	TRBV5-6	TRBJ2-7	TGTGCCAGCAGCTTGCCGGGACAGGGCTACGAGCAGTACTTC	CASSLPGQGYEQYF
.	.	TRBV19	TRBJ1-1	TGTGCCAGTAGTAATGCGGCAAGCCTGAACACTGAAGCTTTCTTT	CASSNAASLNTEAFF
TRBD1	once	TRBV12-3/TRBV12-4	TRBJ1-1	TGTGCCAGCAGGGGACAGCAGAACACTGAAGCTTTCTTT	CASRGQQNTEAFF
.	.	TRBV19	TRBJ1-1	TGTGCCAGTAGTATGGTCACTGAAGCTTTCTTT	CASSMVTEAFF
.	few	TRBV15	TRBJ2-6	TGTGCCACCAGCAGAGATTTGGTCTCTGGGGCCAACGTCCTGACTTTC	CATSRDLVSGANVLTF
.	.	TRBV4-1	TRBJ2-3	TGCGCCAGCAGCCAAGGCTCATTAGGGGCGAGCACAGATACGCAGTATTTT	CASSQGSLGASTDTQYF
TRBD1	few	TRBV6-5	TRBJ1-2	TGTGCCAGCCGCGACAGGGTGTATGGCTACACCTTC	CASRDRVYGYTF
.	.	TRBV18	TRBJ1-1	TGTGCCAGCTCACCAGGGGCGGGGCAGGGGAACACTGAAGCTTTCTTT	CASSPGAGQGNTEAFF
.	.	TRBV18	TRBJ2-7	TGTGCCAGCTCACCACCGGATAGCTACGAGCAGTACTTC	CASSPPDSYEQYF
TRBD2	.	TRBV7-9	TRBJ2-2	TGTGCCAGCAGCCACCGACTAGCCCCCGGGGAGCTGTTTTTT	CASSHRLAPGELFF
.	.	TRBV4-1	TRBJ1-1	TGCGCCAGCAGCCAATCTGGAGGGATGAACACTGAAGCTTTCTTT	CASSQSGGMNTEAFF
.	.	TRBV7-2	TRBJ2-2	TGTGCCAGCAGAGGCCCCACCGGGGAGCTGTTTTTT	CASRGPTGELFF
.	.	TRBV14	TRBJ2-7	TGTGCCAGCAGCCCGAATAACAGAGAGCAGTACTTC	CASSPNNREQYF
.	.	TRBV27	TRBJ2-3	TGTGCCAGCAGTTTATCCGACTCGGCCGCGCAGTATTTT	CASSLSDSAAQYF
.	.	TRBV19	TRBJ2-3	TGTGCCAGTAATGCAGGGATTAGAACAGATACGCAGTATTTT	CASNAGIRTDTQYF
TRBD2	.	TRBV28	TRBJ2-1	TGTGCCAGCAACCGGGGGGGTGTGGATGAGCAGTTCTTC	CASNRGGVDEQFF
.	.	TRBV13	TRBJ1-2	TGTGCCAGCAGCCCCCGGGGGGGGGATGGCTACACCTTC	CASSPRGGDGYTF
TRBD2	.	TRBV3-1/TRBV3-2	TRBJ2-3	TGTGCCAGCAGCCAAGATTGGGGCAAGCGGGAGGGCCGTGATACGCAGTATTTT	CASSQDWGKREGRDTQYF
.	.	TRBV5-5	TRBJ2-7	TGTGCCAGCAGCTTAGTACTTGGGCCAAGCTACGAGCAGTACTTC	CASSLVLGPSYEQYF
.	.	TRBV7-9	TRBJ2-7	TGTGCCAGCAGCGCTATGAAGGGGATCTACGAGCAGTACTTC	CASSAMKGIYEQYF
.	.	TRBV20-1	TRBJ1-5	TGCAGTGCTAGTCTCGGGCCAAGCAATCAGCCCCAGCATTTT	CSASLGPSNQPQHF
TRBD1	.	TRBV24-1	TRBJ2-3	TGTGCCACCAGCTCGACAGGGCTCAGCACAGATACGCAGTATTTT	CATSSTGLSTDTQYF
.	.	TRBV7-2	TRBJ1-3	TGTGCCAGCAGCTTTGACCTCTCTGGAAACACCATATATTTT	CASSFDLSGNTIYF
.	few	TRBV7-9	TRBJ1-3	TGTGCCAGCAGCTTAGTGTCTGGAAACACCATATATTTT	CASSLVSGNTIYF
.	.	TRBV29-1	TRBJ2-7	TGCAGCGTGGGCGGCTCCTCTTTCTCCTACGAGCAGTACTTC	CSVGGSSFSYEQYF
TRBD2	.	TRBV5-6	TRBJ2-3	TGTGCCAGCAGCACGCTAGCGGACCTGGAAACAGATACGCAGTATTTT	CASSTLADLETDTQYF